These 27 T cell receptor beta chains share one sample of origin, sequenced in a study of blood T cell repertoires in COVID-19 (dated by TCRdb to the early 2020s). The library was built by means of the immunoSEQ multiplex PCR assay. TCRdb provides this immuneACCESS table in a form limited to in-frame rearrangements. Some clones are lacking; in checked studies, under half of them reflect an unresolved V gene, and why the rest are absent is not known. The sample yields 90,000 to 95,000 clones; about 88% were counted once. The ten top clones hold approximately 4.8% of the sample. Sequenced material: peripheral blood. These receptors originate from an elderly woman with active COVID-19.

The rearrangement uses TRBV25-1 and TRBJ2-3; possibly TRBD1 for D (6 bases). The CDR3 is made up of 13 amino acids. Per the germline V gene, CDR1 is MGHDK and CDR2 is SYGVNS. The V gene lost 5 bases and the J gene lost 3 bases, with 9 bases spanning the gap. CDR3 loop: CASSTTGTDTQYF. CDR3 sequence (DNA): TGTGCCAGCAGTACAACAGGGACAGATACGCAGTATTTT.

This chain connects TRBV18 to TRBJ1-1; 11 bases are shared with TRBD1. This CDR3 has 17 residues. CDR1 KGHSH and CDR2 LQKENI come from the germline V gene. V shed 3 bases and J 4 bases; nucleotides not matched to a gene: 10. The CDR3: CASSPRTVGTGGTEAFF. In DNA, the CDR3 is TGTGCCAGCTCACCGCGTACGGTGGGGACAGGGGGCACTGAAGCTTTCTTT.

This sequence joins TRBV28 and TRBJ1-2; D remains ambiguous. This CDR3 comprises 16 residues. Germline values: CDR1 MDHEN, CDR2 SYDVKM. Deletions cut 5 bases from V and 6 bases from J, with 22 bases between. CDR3 nucleotides: TGTGCCAGCAGTCCCTTTGAGCGGGCCCCCCTCGATGGCTACACCTTC. Translation gives CASSPFERAPLDGYTF.

J is TRBJ2-1 and V is TRBV3-1 (or the pseudogene TRBV3-2); D unresolved. Germline loops: CDR1 LGHDT, CDR2 YNNKEL (reference sequence). The CDR3 length is 17 residues. Trimming removed 1 base at V and 4 bases at J, with 17 bases between. The CDR3 loop reads CASSQAPGDDGYNEQFF. CDR3 bases: TGTGCCAGCAGCCAAGCCCCGGGTGACGATGGGTACAATGAGCAGTTCTTC.

The V gene is TRBV7-9, the J gene TRBJ1-4, with D maybe TRBD1 (6 bases). Germline V CDR1 and CDR2: SEHNR, FQNEAQ (reference sequence). The CDR3 is made up of 15 amino acids. Trimming took 5 bases from V and 3 from J, leaving 13 bases between them. The CDR3 bases are TGTGCCAGCAGCCCTGTGACAGGCCCTAATGAAAAACTGTTTTTT. Protein sequence: CASSPVTGPNEKLFF.

This clone was detected only once. This sequence joins TRBV29-1 and TRBJ1-2, with TRBD1 identical over 7 bases. The CDR3 runs 13 residues. The germline V gene has CDR1 SQVTM and CDR2 ANQGSEA. V lost 7 bases to trimming and J lost 3 bases; unmatched junction nucleotides: 8. The CDR3 DNA reads TGCAGCGGCAGAACCGGGACAGACTATGGCTACACCTTC. Amino acids: CSGRTGTDYGYTF.

This chain links TRBV13 with TRBJ2-1; 7 bases are a match to TRBD2. Per the germline V gene, CDR1 is PRHDT and CDR2 is FYEKMQ (reference sequence). V lost 8 bases to trimming and J lost 3 bases; unmatched junction nucleotides: 7. CDR3 length: 14 residues. Here the CDR3 DNA reads TGTGCCAGCTCAGCGGGGCGACTCTACAATGAGCAGTTCTTC. This sequence encodes CASSAGRLYNEQFF.

The V and J genes are TRBV7-3 and TRBJ1-1, with a weak D call TRBD1 (5 bases). Between the trimmed V and J ends, which lost 5 bases and 1 base, there was a span of 8 bases. CDR1 and CDR2 (germline): SGHTA, FQGTGA. This CDR3 is built from 13 residues. CDR3 coding DNA: TGTGCCAGCAGCGAAGGACAGAACACTGAAGCTTTCTTT. This gives the protein CASSEGQNTEAFF.

V gene TRBV14 combines with J gene TRBJ2-7; 9 nucleotides align to TRBD1. J lost 3 bases, V lost 1 base, and 7 bases had no gene match. The germline V gene encodes CDR1 SGHDN and CDR2 FVKESK. The CDR3 runs to 16 residues. The DNA for the CDR3 is TGTGCCAGCAGCCAAGTAGGGACAGGGATGGACTACGAGCAGTACTTC. It encodes CASSQVGTGMDYEQYF.

This clone was seen a single time. This sequence joins TRBV2 and TRBJ2-4; D uncertain. Trimming removed 7 bases at V and 0 bases at J, with 10 bases between. This CDR3 comprises 14 residues. Germline V gene data show CDR1 as SNHLY and CDR2 as FYNNEI. The CDR3 spells CASKEVGAKNIQYF. The CDR3 DNA is TGTGCCAGCAAAGAGGTGGGAGCCAAAAACATTCAGTACTTC.

The chain combines TRBV30 with TRBJ2-1; D not resolved. Germline CDR1 reads GTSNPN; CDR2 reads SVGIG (reference sequence). The CDR3 length is 10 residues. V was shortened by 5 bases and J by 5 bases, with 4 bases between the two germline ends. CDR3 coding DNA: TGTGCCTGGTCTGACAATGAGCAGTTCTTC. It translates to CAWSDNEQFF.

This clone was detected a few times. The V and J genes are TRBV7-2 and TRBJ2-7; D might be TRBD1 (6 bases). Germline V CDR1 and CDR2: SGHTA, FQGNSA. The V end was cut by 4 bases, the J end by 5 bases, with 12 bases between. The CDR3 length is 13 residues. Here the CDR3 reads CASSSLYRDEQYF. CDR3 nucleotide sequence: TGTGCCAGCAGCTCGTTATACAGGGACGAGCAGTACTTC. Drawing the rest from reference TRBV7-2 and TRBJ2-7, the complete variable domain is GAGVSQSPSNKVTEKGKDVELRCDPISGHTALYWYRQSLGQGLEFLIYFQGNSAPDKSGLPSDRFSAERTGGSVSTLTIQRTQQEDSAVYLCASSSLYRDEQYFGPGTRLTVT.

This chain joins TRBV14 and TRBJ2-1; no definite D call. Germline V lookup: CDR1 SGHDN, CDR2 FVKESK. The CDR3 is 14 residues long. With 2 bases removed from V and 12 bases from J, the gap between germline ends came to 17 bases. The CDR3 protein is CASSQKTAFGLQFF. The CDR3 DNA sequence: TGTGCCAGCAGCCAAAAGACTGCGTTTGGGTTGCAGTTCTTC.

This rearrangement joins TRBV7-3 to TRBJ2-2; possibly TRBD1 for D (6 bases). Trimming cost V 1 base and J 9 bases, with 9 bases left between them. The CDR3 sequence is 13 residues long. Per germline, CDR1 SGHTA and CDR2 FQGTGA. DNA for the CDR3: TGTGCCAGCAGCTTAATAAGGGGGAGGGAGCTGTTTTTT. Translated: CASSLIRGRELFF.

The genes are TRBV5-5 and TRBJ1-2, with unresolved D. V gave up 1 base and J gave up 4 bases, with 14 bases separating them. This CDR3 spans 15 amino acids. CDR1 and CDR2 from the germline V gene are SGHKS and YYEKEE (reference sequence). In DNA, the CDR3 is TGTGCCAGCAGCTTGTCCCCCGCCGTCAGCTATGGCTACACCTTC. Protein product: CASSLSPAVSYGYTF.

The chain links TRBV24-1 to TRBJ2-1; TRBD2 matches at 10 bases. CDR3 length equals 14 residues. Germline CDR1 is KGHDR and CDR2 is SFDVKD. Losses at the gene ends were 4 bases for V and 12 bases for J; bases not matched to a gene: 8. The CDR3 bases are TGTGCCACCAGTGAGAAACCTAGCGGGAGAGGGCAGTTCTTC. Protein sequence: CATSEKPSGRGQFF.

This clone was observed once. J is TRBJ1-2 and V is TRBV5-5; D is unclear. Germline V gene sequence: CDR1 SGHKS, CDR2 YYEKEE (reference sequence). The CDR3 totals 13 residues. Between the trimmed V and J ends, which lost 1 base and 5 bases, there was a span of 9 bases. The CDR3 sequence is CASSLLPGYGYTF. The CDR3 coding sequence is TGTGCCAGCAGCTTGCTGCCCGGGTATGGCTACACCTTC.

V is TRBV9 and J is TRBJ2-3; TRBD2 aligns across 12 bases. The germline V gene encodes CDR1 SGDLS and CDR2 YYNGEE. The CDR3 extends over 18 amino acids. The junction had 9 bases not matched to a gene; V was cut back by 4 bases and J by 0 bases. The DNA for the CDR3 is TGTGCCAGCAGCCTTCTAGCGGGAGGGTTCCGGAGCACAGATACGCAGTATTTT. Residues: CASSLLAGGFRSTDTQYF.

The CDR3 DNA reads as TGCGCCAGCAGCTCCCTAGCGGGAGTTGGAGGAAAAGAGACCCAGTACTTC. Translated: CASSSLAGVGGKETQYF. The chain couples TRBV5-1 to TRBJ2-5, with 10 bases lining up with TRBD2. This CDR3 region has 17 residues. J lost 3 bases, V lost 3 bases, and 11 bases had no gene match. Germline V lookup: CDR1 SGHRS, CDR2 YFSETQ.

The rearrangement uses TRBV6-6 and TRBJ2-5; no firm D call. The V gene lost 5 bases and the J gene lost 1 base, with 5 bases spanning the gap. The germline CDR1 and CDR2 sequences are MNHNY and SVGAGI (reference sequence). The CDR3 has 12 amino acids. DNA for the CDR3: TGTGCCAGCAGTGACATCCAAGAGACCCAGTACTTC. Translation gives CASSDIQETQYF.

This clone came up a few times. The rearrangement joins TRBV28 to TRBJ1-5; TRBD1 aligns across 8 bases. The germline gives CDR1 MDHEN, CDR2 SYDVKM. This CDR3 comprises 17 residues. V trimming: 4 bases; J trimming: 1 base; junction bases outside the gene matches: 9. Here the CDR3 reads CASSSQGARKSNQPQHF. The DNA for the CDR3 is TGTGCCAGCAGTTCGCAGGGGGCGCGGAAAAGCAATCAGCCCCAGCATTTT.

The chain employs TRBV7-9 and TRBJ2-1, with 11 bases that match TRBD2. CDR3 size: 15 residues. Looked up from germline, CDR1 is SEHNR and CDR2 is FQNEAQ (reference sequence). Germline trimming cut 3 bases from V and 4 bases from J; bases unmatched to any gene: 2. CDR3 loop: CASSFSGRGYNEQFF. CDR3 sequence (DNA): TGTGCCAGCAGCTTTAGCGGGAGGGGATACAATGAGCAGTTCTTC.

The chain uses TRBV6-5 and TRBJ1-1, with 10 positions matching TRBD1. J lost 0 bases, V lost 6 bases, and 4 bases had no gene match. In germline, CDR1 is MNHEY, CDR2 SVGAGI. The CDR3 runs 15 residues. The CDR3, as DNA: TGTGCCAGCAGCCGGGACAGGGGAATGAACACTGAAGCTTTCTTT. It codes for CASSRDRGMNTEAFF.

This clone was observed once. The V and J genes are TRBV2 and TRBJ2-7; the D gene is possibly TRBD2 (6 bases). With 5 bases removed from V and 4 bases from J, the gap between germline ends came to 15 bases. Germline V gene lookup returns CDR1 SNHLY and CDR2 FYNNEI. This CDR3 contains 14 residues. The CDR3 protein is CASSPEGRLYEQYF. In DNA form, the CDR3 reads TGTGCCAGCAGTCCGGAGGGCCGATTGTACGAGCAGTACTTC.

The chain recombines TRBV27 with TRBJ2-1, with D possibly being TRBD2 (6 bases). Trimming removed 5 bases from V and 8 bases from J, with 13 bases in between. The CDR3 is 13 amino acids. Germline assignment: CDR1 MNHEY and CDR2 SMNVEV (reference sequence). The CDR3 reads CASSIREWDEQFF. Written as DNA, the CDR3 is TGTGCCAGCAGTATCCGGGAGTGGGATGAGCAGTTCTTC.

V gene TRBV3-1 (or the pseudogene TRBV3-2) combines with J gene TRBJ2-2, with D possibly being TRBD2 (7 bases). This CDR3 has 15 residues. The V end was cut by 1 base, the J end by 4 bases, with 10 bases between. Looked up from germline, CDR1 is LGHDT and CDR2 is YNNKEL (reference sequence). CDR3 amino acids: CASSQGGGGTGELFF. The CDR3, as DNA: TGTGCCAGCAGCCAAGGGGGAGGGGGCACCGGGGAGCTGTTTTTT.

This clone came up once. The chain combines TRBV6-1 with TRBJ1-1; no firm D call. V was cut by 2 bases and J by 4 bases, with 11 bases left in between. This CDR3 is 14 amino acids long. Germline V gene lookup returns CDR1 MNHNS and CDR2 SASEGT. CDR3 amino acids: CASSERESTTEAFF. In DNA form, the CDR3 reads TGTGCCAGCAGTGAACGGGAGAGTACCACTGAAGCTTTCTTT.